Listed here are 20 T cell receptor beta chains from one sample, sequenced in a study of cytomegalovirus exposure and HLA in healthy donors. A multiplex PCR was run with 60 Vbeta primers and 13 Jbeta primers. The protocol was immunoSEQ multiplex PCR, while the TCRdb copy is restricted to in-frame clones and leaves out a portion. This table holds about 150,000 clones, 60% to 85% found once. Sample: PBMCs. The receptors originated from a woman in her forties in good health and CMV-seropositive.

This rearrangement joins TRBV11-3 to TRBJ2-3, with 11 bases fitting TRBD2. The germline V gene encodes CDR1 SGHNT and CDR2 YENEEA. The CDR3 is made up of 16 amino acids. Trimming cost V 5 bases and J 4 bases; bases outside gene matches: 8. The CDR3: CASSPTSGGSPDTQYF. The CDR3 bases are TGTGCCAGCAGCCCTACTAGCGGGGGTTCTCCAGATACGCAGTATTTT. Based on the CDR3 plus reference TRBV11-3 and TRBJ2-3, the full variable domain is EAGVVQSPRYKIIEKKQPVAFWCNPISGHNTLYWYLQNLGQGPELLIRYENEEAVDDSQLPKDRFSAERLKGVDSTLKIQPAELGDSAVYLCASSPTSGGSPDTQYFGPGTRLTVL.

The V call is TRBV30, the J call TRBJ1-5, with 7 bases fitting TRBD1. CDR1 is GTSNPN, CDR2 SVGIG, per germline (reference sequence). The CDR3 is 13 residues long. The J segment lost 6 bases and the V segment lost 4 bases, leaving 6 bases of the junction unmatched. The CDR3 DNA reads TGTGCCTGGAACAATGACAGGGCTCAGCCCCAGCATTTT. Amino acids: CAWNNDRAQPQHF. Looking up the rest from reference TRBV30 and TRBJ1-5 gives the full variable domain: SQTIHQWPATLVQPVGSPLSLECTVEGTSNPNLYWYRQAAGRGLQLLFYSVGIGQISSEVPQNLSASRPQDRQFILSSKKLLLSDSGFYLCAWNNDRAQPQHFGDGTRLSIL.

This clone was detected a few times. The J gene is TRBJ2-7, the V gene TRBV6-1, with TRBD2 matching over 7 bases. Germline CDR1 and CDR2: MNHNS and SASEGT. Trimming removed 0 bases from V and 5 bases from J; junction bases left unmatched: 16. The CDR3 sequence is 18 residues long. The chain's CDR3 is CASSEALMVWGGLDEQYF. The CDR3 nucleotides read TGTGCCAGCAGTGAAGCGCTTATGGTTTGGGGGGGTCTGGACGAGCAGTACTTC.

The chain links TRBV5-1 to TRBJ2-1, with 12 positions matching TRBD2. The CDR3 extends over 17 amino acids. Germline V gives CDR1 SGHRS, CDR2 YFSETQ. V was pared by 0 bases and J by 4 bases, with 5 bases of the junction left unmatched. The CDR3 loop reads CASSLVASGGAYNEQFF. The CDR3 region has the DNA TGCGCCAGCAGCTTGGTAGCTAGCGGGGGGGCGTACAATGAGCAGTTCTTC. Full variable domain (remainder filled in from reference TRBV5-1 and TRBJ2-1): KAGVTQTPRYLIKTRGQQVTLSCSPISGHRSVSWYQQTPGQGLQFLFEYFSETQRNKGNFPGRFSGRQFSNSRSEMNVSTLELGDSALYLCASSLVASGGAYNEQFFGPGTRLTVL.

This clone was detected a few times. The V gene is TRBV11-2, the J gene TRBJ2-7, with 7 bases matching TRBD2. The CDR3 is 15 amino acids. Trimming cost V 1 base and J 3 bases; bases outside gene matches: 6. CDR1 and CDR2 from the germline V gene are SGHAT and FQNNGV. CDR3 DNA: TGTGCCAGCAGCTTAGGGGAGGGCAGCTACTACGAGCAGTACTTC. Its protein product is CASSLGEGSYYEQYF.

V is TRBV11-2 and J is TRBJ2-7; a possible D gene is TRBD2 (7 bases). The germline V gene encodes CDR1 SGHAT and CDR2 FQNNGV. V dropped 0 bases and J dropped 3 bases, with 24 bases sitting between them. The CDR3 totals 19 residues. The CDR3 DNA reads TGTGCCAGCAGCTTAGATCGGGGCCCTGGGGGGGGCGAATTCTACGAGCAGTACTTC. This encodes CASSLDRGPGGGEFYEQYF.

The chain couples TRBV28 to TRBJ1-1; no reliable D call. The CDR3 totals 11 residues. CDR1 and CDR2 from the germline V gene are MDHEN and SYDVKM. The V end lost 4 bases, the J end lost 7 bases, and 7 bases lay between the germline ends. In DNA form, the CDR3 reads TGTGCCAGCAGTTCCCCCGGTGAAGCTTTCTTT. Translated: CASSSPGEAFF.

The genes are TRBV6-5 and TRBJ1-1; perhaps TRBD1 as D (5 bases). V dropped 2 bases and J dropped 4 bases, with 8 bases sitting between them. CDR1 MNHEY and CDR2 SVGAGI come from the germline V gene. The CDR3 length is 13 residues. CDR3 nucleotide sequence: TGTGCCAGCAGTTACGGGGCCAGCACTGAAGCTTTCTTT. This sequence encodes CASSYGASTEAFF.

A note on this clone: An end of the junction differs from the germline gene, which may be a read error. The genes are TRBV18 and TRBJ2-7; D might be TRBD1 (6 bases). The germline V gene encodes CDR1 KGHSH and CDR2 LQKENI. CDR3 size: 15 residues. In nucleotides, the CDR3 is TGTGCCACCTCACCTTTAGGGGGATTTAATTACGAGCAGTACTTC. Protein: CATSPLGGFNYEQYF.

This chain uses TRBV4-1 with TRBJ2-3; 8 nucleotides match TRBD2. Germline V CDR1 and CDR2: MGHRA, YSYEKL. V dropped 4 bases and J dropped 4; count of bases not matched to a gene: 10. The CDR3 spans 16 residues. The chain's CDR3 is CASSRGTRGTADTQYF. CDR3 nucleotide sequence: TGCGCCAGCAGCCGCGGGACTAGAGGGACCGCAGATACGCAGTATTTT.

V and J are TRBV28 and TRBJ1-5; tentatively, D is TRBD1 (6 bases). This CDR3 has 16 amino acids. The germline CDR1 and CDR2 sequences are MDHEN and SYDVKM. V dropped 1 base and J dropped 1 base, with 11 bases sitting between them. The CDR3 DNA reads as TGTGCCAGCAGTTTATTAAGGGGGGGGAGCAATCAGCCCCAGCATTTT. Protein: CASSLLRGGSNQPQHF.

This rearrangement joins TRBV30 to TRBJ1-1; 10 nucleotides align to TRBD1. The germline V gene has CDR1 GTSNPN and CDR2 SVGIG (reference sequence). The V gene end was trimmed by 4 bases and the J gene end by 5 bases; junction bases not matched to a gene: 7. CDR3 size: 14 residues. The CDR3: CAWKRTGGSTEAFF. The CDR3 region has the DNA TGTGCCTGGAAGCGGACAGGGGGATCGACTGAAGCTTTCTTT.

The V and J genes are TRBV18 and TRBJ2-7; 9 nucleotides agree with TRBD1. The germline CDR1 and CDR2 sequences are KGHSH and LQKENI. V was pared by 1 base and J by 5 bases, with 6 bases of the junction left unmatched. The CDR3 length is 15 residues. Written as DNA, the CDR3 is TGTGCCAGCTCACCACGGGCGGGACAGGGTGACGAGCAGTACTTC. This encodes CASSPRAGQGDEQYF.

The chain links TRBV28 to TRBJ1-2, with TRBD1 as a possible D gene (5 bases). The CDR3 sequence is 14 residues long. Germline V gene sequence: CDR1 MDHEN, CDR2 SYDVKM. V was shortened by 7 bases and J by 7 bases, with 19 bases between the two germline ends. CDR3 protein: CASTQGAGWGGYTF. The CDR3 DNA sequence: TGTGCCAGCACCCAAGGGGCAGGGTGGGGTGGCTACACCTTC.

The CDR3 region is CASSPRVSGGPTSGANVLTF. The CDR3 DNA reads TGTGCCAGCTCACCGAGGGTTAGCGGGGGTCCAACTTCTGGGGCCAACGTCCTGACTTTC. The V call is TRBV18, the J call TRBJ2-6; 9 positions agree with TRBD2. J lost 1 base, V lost 3 bases, and 13 bases had no gene match. From germline, CDR1 is KGHSH and CDR2 LQKENI. The CDR3 is 20 amino acids. The full variable domain, in which reference TRBV18 and TRBJ2-6 provide the parts outside the CDR3, is NAGVMQNPRHLVRRRGQEARLRCSPMKGHSHVYWYRQLPEEGLKFMVYLQKENIIDESGMPKERFSAEFPKEGPSILRIQQVVRGDSAAYFCASSPRVSGGPTSGANVLTFGAGSRLTVL.

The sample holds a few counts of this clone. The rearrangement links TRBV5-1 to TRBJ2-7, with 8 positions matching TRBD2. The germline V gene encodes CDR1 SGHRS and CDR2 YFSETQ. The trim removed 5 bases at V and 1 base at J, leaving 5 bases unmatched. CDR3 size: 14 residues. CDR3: CASSGTSGSYEQYF. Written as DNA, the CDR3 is TGCGCCAGCAGTGGAACTAGCGGTTCCTACGAGCAGTACTTC.

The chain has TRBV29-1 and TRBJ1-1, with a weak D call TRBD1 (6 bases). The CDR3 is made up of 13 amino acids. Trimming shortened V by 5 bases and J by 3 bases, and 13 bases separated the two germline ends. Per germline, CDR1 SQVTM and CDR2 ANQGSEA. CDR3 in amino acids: CSVYKQGDTEAFF. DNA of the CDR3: TGCAGCGTTTATAAACAGGGAGACACTGAAGCTTTCTTT.

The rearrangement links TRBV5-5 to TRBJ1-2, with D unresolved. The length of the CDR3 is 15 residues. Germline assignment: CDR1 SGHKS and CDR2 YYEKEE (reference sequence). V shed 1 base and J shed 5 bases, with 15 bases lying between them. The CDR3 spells CASSLSFDNRYGYTF. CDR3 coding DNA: TGTGCCAGCAGCTTGTCGTTCGACAACCGGTATGGCTACACCTTC.

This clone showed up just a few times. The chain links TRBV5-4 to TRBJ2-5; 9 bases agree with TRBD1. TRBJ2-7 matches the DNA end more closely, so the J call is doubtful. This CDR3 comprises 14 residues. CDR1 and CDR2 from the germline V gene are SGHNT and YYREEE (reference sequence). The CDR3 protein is CASSATGGGYEQYF. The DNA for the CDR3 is TGTGCCAGCAGCGCGACAGGGGGAGGCTACGAGCAGTACTTC.

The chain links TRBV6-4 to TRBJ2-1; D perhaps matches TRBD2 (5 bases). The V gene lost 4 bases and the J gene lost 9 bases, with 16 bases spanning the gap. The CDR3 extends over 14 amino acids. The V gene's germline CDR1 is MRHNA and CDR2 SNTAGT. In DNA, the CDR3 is TGTGCCAGCAGTGCTGGACTCCTTTTCACTGAGCAGTTCTTC. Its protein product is CASSAGLLFTEQFF.